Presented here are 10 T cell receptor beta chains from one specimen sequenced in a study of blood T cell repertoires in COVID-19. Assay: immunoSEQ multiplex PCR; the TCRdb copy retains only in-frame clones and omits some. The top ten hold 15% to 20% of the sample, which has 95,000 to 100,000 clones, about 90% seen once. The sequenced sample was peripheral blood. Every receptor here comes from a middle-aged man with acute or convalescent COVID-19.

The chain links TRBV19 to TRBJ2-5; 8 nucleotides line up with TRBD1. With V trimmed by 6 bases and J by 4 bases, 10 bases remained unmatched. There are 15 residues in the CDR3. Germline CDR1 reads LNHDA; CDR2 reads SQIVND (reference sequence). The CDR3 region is CASRNRQGRGETQYF. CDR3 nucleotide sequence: TGTGCCAGTAGGAACCGACAGGGGAGAGGAGAGACCCAGTACTTC.

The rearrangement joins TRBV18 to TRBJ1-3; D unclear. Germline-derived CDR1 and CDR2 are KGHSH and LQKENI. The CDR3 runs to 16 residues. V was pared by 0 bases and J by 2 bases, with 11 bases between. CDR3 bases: TGTGCCAGCTCACCACCATCGAGTTCTACTGGAAACACCATATATTTT. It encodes CASSPPSSSTGNTIYF. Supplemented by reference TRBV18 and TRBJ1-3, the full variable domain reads NAGVMQNPRHLVRRRGQEARLRCSPMKGHSHVYWYRQLPEEGLKFMVYLQKENIIDESGMPKERFSAEFPKEGPSILRIQQVVRGDSAAYFCASSPPSSSTGNTIYFGEGSWLTVV.

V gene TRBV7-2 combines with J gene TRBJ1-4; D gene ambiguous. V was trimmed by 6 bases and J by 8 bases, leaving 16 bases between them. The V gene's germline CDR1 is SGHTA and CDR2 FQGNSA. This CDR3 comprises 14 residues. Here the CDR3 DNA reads TGTGCCAGCAGACCGTCCGATGGAGGGGAAAAACTGTTTTTT. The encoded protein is CASRPSDGGEKLFF.

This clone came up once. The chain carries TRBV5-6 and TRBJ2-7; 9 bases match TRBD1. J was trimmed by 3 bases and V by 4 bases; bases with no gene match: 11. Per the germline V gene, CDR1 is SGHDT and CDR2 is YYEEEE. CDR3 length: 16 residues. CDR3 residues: CASSNYRGRGRYEQYF. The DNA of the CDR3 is TGTGCCAGCAGCAACTACAGGGGGCGCGGGCGCTACGAGCAGTACTTC.

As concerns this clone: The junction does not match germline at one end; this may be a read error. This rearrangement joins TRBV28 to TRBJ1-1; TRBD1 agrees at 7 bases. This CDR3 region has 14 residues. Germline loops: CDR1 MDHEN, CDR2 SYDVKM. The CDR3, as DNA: TGTGCCAGCAGTTCCCCTCCCGAGGGGGCTGGTCTTCGGTTT. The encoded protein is CASSSPPEGAGLRF.

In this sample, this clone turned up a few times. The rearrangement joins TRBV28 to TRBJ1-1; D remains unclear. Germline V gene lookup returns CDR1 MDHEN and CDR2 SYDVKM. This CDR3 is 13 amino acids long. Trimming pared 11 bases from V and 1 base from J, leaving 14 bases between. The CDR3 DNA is TGTGCCGCCTCGGAGGTAGGGAACACTGAAGCTTTCTTT. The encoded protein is CAASEVGNTEAFF. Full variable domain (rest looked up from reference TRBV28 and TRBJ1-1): DVKVTQSSRYLVKRTGEKVFLECVQDMDHENMFWYRQDPGLGLRLIYFSYDVKMKEKGDIPEGYSVSREKKERFSLILESASTNQTSMYLCAASEVGNTEAFFGQGTRLTVV.

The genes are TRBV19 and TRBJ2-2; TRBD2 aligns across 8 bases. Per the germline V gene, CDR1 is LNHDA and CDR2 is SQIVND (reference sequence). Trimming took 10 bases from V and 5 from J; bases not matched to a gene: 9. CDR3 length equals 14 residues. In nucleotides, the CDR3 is TGTGCCACTCACCTCGGGGGGGGTACCGGGGAGCTGTTTTTT. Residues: CATHLGGGTGELFF.

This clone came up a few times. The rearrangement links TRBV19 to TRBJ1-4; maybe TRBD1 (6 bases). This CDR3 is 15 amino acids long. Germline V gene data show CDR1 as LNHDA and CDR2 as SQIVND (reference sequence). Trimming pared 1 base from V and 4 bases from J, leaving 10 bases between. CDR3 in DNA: TGTGCCAGTAGTATAGGTGGACAGCTTAATGAAAAACTGTTTTTT. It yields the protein CASSIGGQLNEKLFF.

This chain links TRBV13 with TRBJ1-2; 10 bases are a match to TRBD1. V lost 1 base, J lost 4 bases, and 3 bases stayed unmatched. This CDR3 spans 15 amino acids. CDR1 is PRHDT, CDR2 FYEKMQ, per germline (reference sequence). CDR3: CASSLVGDRGYGYTF. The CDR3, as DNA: TGTGCCAGCAGCTTAGTCGGGGACAGGGGCTATGGCTACACCTTC.

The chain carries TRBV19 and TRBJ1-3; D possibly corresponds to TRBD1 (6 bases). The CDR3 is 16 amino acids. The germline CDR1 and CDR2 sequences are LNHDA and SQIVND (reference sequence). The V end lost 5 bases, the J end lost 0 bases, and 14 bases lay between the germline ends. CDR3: CASSWGRTDSGNTIYF. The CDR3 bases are TGTGCCAGTAGTTGGGGCAGGACAGACTCTGGAAACACCATATATTTT.